A selection of T cell receptor beta chains follows, all from one sample in a study of shared clonotypes between healthy human individuals. Libraries were prepared by immunoSEQ multiplex PCR; TCRdb keeps only in-frame clonotypes and omits some of them. Of more than 500,000 clones in the sample, about 95% are singletons; the top ten hold approximately 0.11%. The specimen sequenced was naive CD8+ T cells sorted from blood. Receptor source: a woman in her thirties in good health. Both conserved end residues are part of each CDR3. The D gene is left open where the match is weak. Size values are once, few and many counts, or a class for expanded clones, and some rows have none.

clone size	V gene	J gene	D gene	CDR3 protein	CDR3 DNA
NA	TRBV6-1	TRBJ2-5	NA	CASCEGLYQETQYF	TGTGCCAGCTGCGAGGGACTGTACCAAGAGACCCAGTACTTC
NA	TRBV27	TRBJ1-1	TRBD1	CASSQLPDRLGEAFF	TGTGCCAGCAGTCAATTACCGGACAGGCTTGGTGAAGCTTTCTTT
once	TRBV28	TRBJ1-4	NA	CASKRQGYEKLFF	TGTGCCAGCAAGCGGCAGGGATATGAAAAACTGTTTTTT
NA	TRBV11-3	TRBJ1-2	NA	CASSLREDRRNYGYTF	TGTGCCAGCAGCTTACGAGAAGACAGGCGTAACTATGGCTACACCTTC
NA	TRBV6-1	TRBJ2-7	NA	CASSPGRVGEQYF	TGTGCCAGCAGCCCCGGACGAGTAGGCGAGCAGTACTTC
NA	TRBV7-9	TRBJ2-1	NA	CASSFPSVWQFF	TGTGCCAGCAGCTTCCCTAGCGTTTGGCAGTTCTTC
NA	TRBV27	TRBJ2-5	TRBD2	CASSSYEDGLAGGKTQYF	TGTGCCAGCAGTTCGTATGAAGATGGACTAGCGGGAGGGAAGACCCAGTACTTC
NA	TRBV7-9	TRBJ1-1	TRBD1	CASSPRTGERYGTEAFF	TGTGCCAGCAGCCCGCGGACAGGCGAGAGATATGGCACTGAAGCTTTCTTT
NA	TRBV28	TRBJ1-3	NA	CASSLTDSGNTIYF	TGTGCCAGCAGTTTAACCGACTCTGGAAACACCATATATTTT
NA	TRBV4-2	TRBJ2-7	NA	CASSQGTGASDRGAYEQYF	TGTGCCAGCAGCCAAGGGACGGGGGCTAGCGACAGAGGGGCCTACGAGCAGTACTTC
once	TRBV28	TRBJ2-5	TRBD2	CASSSGTSGSLQETQYF	TGTGCCAGCAGTTCCGGGACTAGCGGGAGTTTACAAGAGACCCAGTACTTC
NA	TRBV6-7	TRBJ1-1	NA	CASSYTQTGRWIAFF	TGTGCCAGCAGTTACACCCAGACTGGGAGATGGATAGCTTTCTTT
NA	TRBV19	TRBJ1-4	TRBD1	CASSDGTVRFGEKLFF	TGTGCCAGTAGCGACGGGACAGTGAGGTTCGGAGAAAAACTGTTTTTT
NA	TRBV13	TRBJ2-1	TRBD2	CASSQRSPGTRGNEQFF	TGTGCCAGCAGCCAAAGAAGCCCCGGGACTAGAGGGAATGAGCAGTTCTTC
NA	TRBV20-1	TRBJ2-7	NA	CSAKRGYEQYF	TGCAGTGCTAAACGGGGCTACGAGCAGTACTTC
few	TRBV13	TRBJ1-4	NA	CASSLGSGNEKLFF	TGTGCCAGCAGCTTAGGTTCCGGGAATGAAAAACTGTTTTTT
once	TRBV2	TRBJ2-7	NA	CASSPSGYEQYF	TGTGCCAGCAGTCCCAGCGGTTACGAGCAGTACTTC
NA	TRBV19	TRBJ2-5	TRBD1	CASSITGGLLLETQYF	TGTGCCAGTAGTATTACAGGGGGGTTATTGCTAGAGACCCAGTACTTC
NA	TRBV13	TRBJ2-2	TRBD1	CASSSDPRDRGPTGELFF	TGTGCCAGCAGCTCAGACCCCCGGGACAGGGGGCCCACCGGGGAGCTGTTTTTT
NA	TRBV28	TRBJ2-7	NA	CASSLSGGYEQYF	TGTGCCAGCAGTCTCTCTGGGGGCTACGAGCAGTACTTC
NA	TRBV7-6	TRBJ2-7	NA	CASSSGREQYF	TGTGCCAGCAGCTCCGGACGCGAGCAGTACTTC
once	TRBV6-6	TRBJ1-5	NA	CASSWVGQPQHF	TGTGCCAGCAGTTGGGTTGGCCAGCCCCAGCATTTT
NA	TRBV7-9	TRBJ2-3	NA	CASTGAVTDTQYF	TGTGCCAGCACGGGAGCAGTTACAGATACGCAGTATTTT
NA	TRBV10-2	TRBJ1-5	TRBD1	CASSDGDRSVYSNQPQHF	TGCGCCAGCAGTGATGGGGACAGGTCTGTTTATAGCAATCAGCCCCAGCATTTT
NA	TRBV29-1	TRBJ1-2	NA	CSVPTLDTMGYTF	TGCAGCGTTCCCACACTCGACACCATGGGCTACACCTTC
NA	TRBV5-1	TRBJ2-3	NA	CASGLVQGSPDTQYF	TGCGCCAGCGGCTTGGTACAGGGATCCCCAGATACGCAGTATTTT
NA	TRBV13	TRBJ2-7	NA	CASSEGTPVSSYEQYF	TGTGCCAGCAGCGAAGGGACTCCCGTCTCCTCCTACGAGCAGTACTTC
NA	TRBV4-1	TRBJ2-7	NA	CASSQGASVYEQYF	TGCGCCAGCAGCCAAGGTGCTAGTGTCTACGAGCAGTACTTC
NA	TRBV7-9	TRBJ2-7	NA	CASSVPQGISYEQYF	TGTGCCAGCAGCGTTCCCCAGGGAATCTCCTACGAGCAGTACTTC
NA	TRBV28	TRBJ2-5	NA	CASSLGEETQYF	TGTGCCAGCAGTTTGGGCGAGGAGACCCAGTACTTC
NA	TRBV28	TRBJ2-5	NA	CASSLIPGETQYF	TGTGCCAGCAGTTTGATCCCAGGGGAGACCCAGTACTTC
NA	TRBV7-9	TRBJ1-1	TRBD1	CASSFRGVGGGPAEAFF	TGTGCCAGCAGCTTTAGGGGGGTCGGAGGGGGCCCCGCTGAAGCTTTCTTT
NA	TRBV11-2	TRBJ2-7	NA	CASSPPDTYEQYF	TGTGCCAGCAGCCCTCCGGACACCTACGAGCAGTACTTC
NA	TRBV5-6	TRBJ2-7	NA	CASNRVTDYEQYF	TGTGCCAGCAACAGGGTCACTGACTACGAGCAGTACTTC
NA	TRBV5-6	TRBJ2-7	NA	CASSSSARGSSYEQYF	TGTGCCAGCAGCTCAAGCGCCCGGGGGAGCTCCTACGAGCAGTACTTC
NA	TRBV28	TRBJ1-2	TRBD1	CASSFPGGAGYGYTF	TGTGCCAGCAGTTTCCCAGGGGGCGCCGGGTATGGCTACACCTTC
NA	TRBV9	TRBJ2-5	TRBD2	CASSPSGLPQETQYF	TGTGCCAGCAGCCCTAGCGGACTGCCACAAGAGACCCAGTACTTC
NA	TRBV4-2	TRBJ2-7	TRBD1	CASSQDAGTGNEQYF	TGTGCCAGCAGCCAAGATGCCGGGACAGGAAACGAGCAGTACTTC
NA	TRBV4-1	TRBJ2-3	TRBD1	CASSQDWTGRTDTQYF	TGCGCCAGCAGCCAAGACTGGACAGGGAGGACAGATACGCAGTATTTT
NA	TRBV30	TRBJ2-7	NA	CASSGSYEQYF	TGTGCCTCCTCCGGGAGCTACGAGCAGTACTTC
NA	TRBV11-2	TRBJ2-6	NA	CASSPTGANVLTF	TGTGCCAGCAGCCCGACTGGGGCCAACGTCCTGACTTTC
NA	TRBV27	TRBJ2-7	NA	CASSSHREGPVHEQYF	TGTGCCAGCAGTTCTCATCGAGAGGGTCCCGTCCACGAGCAGTACTTC
NA	TRBV2	TRBJ1-2	NA	CASSDPLLGESDGYTF	TGTGCCAGCAGTGACCCGCTTCTGGGGGAGTCAGATGGCTACACCTTC
NA	TRBV13	TRBJ2-7	NA	CASSLGEISYEQYF	TGTGCCAGCAGCTTAGGAGAAATCTCCTACGAGCAGTACTTC
NA	TRBV19	TRBJ1-5	NA	CASSPSYSNQPQHF	TGTGCCAGTAGTCCCTCGTATAGCAATCAGCCCCAGCATTTT
NA	TRBV18	TRBJ1-3	NA	CASKTDISGNTIYF	TGTGCCAGCAAAACTGACATCTCTGGAAACACCATATATTTT
NA	TRBV2	TRBJ2-3	NA	CASIGRRAQDTQYF	TGTGCCAGCATCGGGCGGAGGGCCCAAGATACGCAGTATTTT
NA	TRBV15	TRBJ2-1	TRBD2	CATSRDRGGRGRNEQFF	TGTGCCACCAGCAGAGATAGAGGCGGGAGGGGACGCAATGAGCAGTTCTTC